These 16 T cell receptor beta chains were all obtained from the same sample, sequenced in a study of naive and memory T cell subsets (dated by TCRdb to about 2017). According to the study, the label for this sample's treatment or condition signals: skin biopsy from PPD injection site in Mantoux-positive individual. The study described a robust, sensitive protocol for amplifying, sequencing and analyzing TCRs, using 3' ligation of a UMI-containing oligonucleotide to TCR cDNA. The library was built by means of UMI-ligation and nested PCR. The sequencing machine was an Illumina MiSeq. The ligated cDNA was amplified by four rounds of PCR, in which nested alpha and beta constant region primers were used together with the SP2 primer. TCRdb ran its own pipeline on the public reads, namely fastp trimming at Q25 and MiXCR clone calling, and kept in-frame beta chains. For every CDR3 protein sequence, its rows merge into one entry that carries the most common genes and DNA. In this sample the table shows approximately 37,000 distinct CDR3 sequences, 8% to 13% of which occur a single time. Together, the top ten hold about 4% of the sample.

Sequences were derived from skin, sampled from a tuberculin skin test site. All receptors derive from an adult in good health.

There are a few counts of this clonotype. CDR3 protein: CASSFLRSTDTQYF. As DNA, the CDR3 is TGTGCCAGCAGCTTCTTACGAAGCACAGATACGCAGTATTTT. V is TRBV27 and J is TRBJ2-3; D unresolved. V was pared by 6 bases and J by 0 bases, with 10 bases between. CDR3 size: 14 residues. The germline V gene has CDR1 MNHEY and CDR2 SMNVEV (reference sequence).

This clonotype was detected ten times or more. The chain joins TRBV4-2 to TRBJ2-7; 10 bases fit TRBD1. V was pared by 4 bases and J by 0 bases, with 9 bases of the junction left unmatched. Per germline, CDR1 LGHNA and CDR2 YNFKEQ. This CDR3 is 17 amino acids long. CDR3 loop: CASSPEWGTGASYEQYF. DNA for the CDR3: TGTGCCAGCAGCCCCGAGTGGGGGACAGGGGCCTCCTACGAGCAGTACTTC.

This clonotype was recorded a few times. V gene TRBV29-1 combines with J gene TRBJ2-4; D is perhaps TRBD1 (7 bases). Per germline, CDR1 SQVTM and CDR2 ANQGSEA. The CDR3 consists of 14 residues. V lost 6 bases and J lost 8, with 20 bases in between. CDR3 coding DNA: TGCAGCGTGAGGAGAGGGGGCTCGGGAGACATTCAGTACTTC. Protein: CSVRRGGSGDIQYF.

This clonotype was recorded many times. The chain couples TRBV12-5 to TRBJ2-5; 7 bases map to TRBD1. Germline lookup yields CDR1 LGHNT and CDR2 FRNRAP. After removal of 1 base from V and 1 base from J, the junction contained 9 bases not matched to a gene. CDR3 length equals 17 residues. This CDR3 reads CASGLASHGQVQETQYF. For the CDR3, the DNA is TGTGCTAGTGGTTTGGCCAGCCACGGACAGGTCCAAGAGACCCAGTACTTC.

This clonotype has ten or more counts. CDR3: CASSLSGTSYNEQFF. The CDR3 nucleotides read TGTGCCAGCAGCTTATCCGGGACTAGCTACAATGAGCAGTTCTTC. The chain links TRBV7-9 to TRBJ2-1, with 8 bases aligning to TRBD2. The CDR3 runs to 15 residues. The ends lost 2 bases at V and 3 bases at J; junction bases unmatched: 3. Germline CDR1 reads SEHNR; CDR2 reads FQNEAQ (reference sequence). Full variable domain (rest looked up from reference TRBV7-9 and TRBJ2-1): DTGVSQNPRHKITKRGQNVTFRCDPISEHNRLYWYRQTLGQGPEFLTYFQNEAQLEKSRLLSDRFSAERPKGSFSTLEIQRTEQGDSAMYLCASSLSGTSYNEQFFGPGTRLTVL.

The genes are TRBV28 and TRBJ2-7; 7 positions match TRBD1. Germline V lookup: CDR1 MDHEN, CDR2 SYDVKM. The CDR3 has 15 residues. V lost 3 bases and J lost 2; bases outside the gene matches: 7. The CDR3 DNA reads TGTGCCAGCAGTTTGGAAACAGGGGCCCCCTACGAGCAGTACTTC. This gives the protein CASSLETGAPYEQYF.

A few counts support this clonotype. This chain uses TRBV10-2 with TRBJ2-7, with D perhaps TRBD1 (6 bases). Germline V gives CDR1 WSHSY, CDR2 SAAADI. The germline V and J ends were trimmed by 2 bases and 3 bases, with 11 bases remaining between them. The CDR3 runs 14 residues. The DNA of the CDR3 is TGCGCCAGCAGTGAGGATCCAGGGGTCTACGAGCAGTACTTC. Protein product: CASSEDPGVYEQYF.

The chain couples TRBV12-3 or TRBV12-4 to TRBJ2-6; perhaps TRBD2 as D (6 bases). The CDR3 loop spans 17 amino acids. Between the trimmed V and J ends, which lost 7 bases and 2 bases, there was a span of 18 bases. The CDR3 bases are TGTGCCAGCACCCCGGTGGGGGGTACTCCTGGGGCCAACGTCCTGACTTTC. It codes for CASTPVGGTPGANVLTF.

Comments on this clonotype: At one boundary the junction diverges from the germline segment, which might be a read error. The gene calls are TRBV29-1 and TRBJ1-2; D is uncertain. CDR1 is SQVTM and CDR2 is ANQGSEA in the germline V gene. The CDR3 loop spans 14 amino acids. CDR3 coding DNA: TGCAGCGTTGTGGCCCAAACCGGGAGCTATGGCGACACCTTC. Amino acid sequence: CSVVAQTGSYGDTF.

This clonotype was found a few times. The gene calls are TRBV6-5 and TRBJ2-6; possibly TRBD1 or TRBD2 for D (5 bases each). V was clipped by 6 bases and J by 0 bases, with 12 bases between them. The CDR3 is made up of 16 amino acids. From germline, CDR1 is MNHEY and CDR2 SVGAGI. CDR3 amino acids: CASSQGEGSGANVLTF. The CDR3, as DNA: TGTGCCAGCAGCCAGGGAGAGGGCTCTGGGGCCAACGTCCTGACTTTC.

The chain is built from TRBV12-3 or TRBV12-4 and TRBJ1-2, with D uncertain. The CDR3 totals 14 residues. V lost 4 bases to trimming and J lost 4 bases, with 13 bases between them. The CDR3 nucleotides are TGTGCCAGCAGTTCAGGCTCACCCCGCTATGGCTACACCTTC. Its translation is CASSSGSPRYGYTF.

This clonotype was seen only a few times. The chain has TRBV20-1 and TRBJ1-2; 10 bases match TRBD1. The CDR3 length is 15 residues. Trimming cost V 4 bases and J 6 bases; bases outside gene matches: 11. Per the germline V gene, CDR1 is DFQATT and CDR2 is SNEGSKA (reference sequence). CDR3 protein: CSAKPPGTGDHGYTF. DNA of the CDR3: TGCAGTGCTAAACCGCCCGGGACAGGGGATCATGGCTACACCTTC.

V is TRBV18 and J is TRBJ1-2, with 7 nucleotides matching TRBD1. Germline V gene data show CDR1 as KGHSH and CDR2 as LQKENI. V gave up 3 bases and J gave up 2 bases; unmatched junction bases: 6. The CDR3 length is 15 residues. As DNA, the CDR3 is TGTGCCAGCTCACCCAGCCGGGACAGAAACTATGGCTACACCTTC. Its translation is CASSPSRDRNYGYTF.

This clonotype was seen a handful of times. This chain connects TRBV5-1 to TRBJ1-1; no clear D. Germline CDR1 SGHRS, CDR2 YFSETQ. This CDR3 has 14 residues. Trimming stripped 0 bases from V and 4 bases from J, with 10 bases between. The CDR3 is CASSLGAGSTEAFF. CDR3 sequence (DNA): TGCGCCAGCAGCTTGGGAGCGGGAAGCACTGAAGCTTTCTTT.

This rearrangement joins TRBV25-1 to TRBJ2-7; no reliable D call. Germline CDR1 and CDR2: MGHDK and SYGVNS. There are 11 residues in the CDR3. V gave up 3 bases and J gave up 2 bases, with 2 bases separating them. In DNA, the CDR3 is TGTGCCAGCAGTGAGGCCTACGAGCAGTACTTC. Translation: CASSEAYEQYF.

V is TRBV15 and J is TRBJ1-2; D remains ambiguous. Trimming pared 0 bases from V and 10 bases from J, leaving 9 bases between. Germline V lookup: CDR1 LNHNV, CDR2 YYDKDF (reference sequence). CDR3 length equals 12 residues. DNA for the CDR3: TGTGCCACCAGCAGAGAGATTGTGGACTACACCTTC. Amino acids: CATSREIVDYTF.